These 29 T cell receptor beta chains came from one sample sequenced in a study of T cell repertoires in cytomegalovirus infection. TCRdb used MiXCR to reprocess the reads, holding one entry per CDR3 protein. This table holds hundreds of thousands of distinct CDR3 sequences, approximately 24% found once. Sequencing was performed on CD8+ T cells from PBMCs. The receptor set was obtained from a human donor in good health (CMV status not recorded). Some clones in this sample may be carry-over from other donors' samples.

As concerns this clonotype: This likely comes from a read error, as the CDR3 has no conserved phenylalanine or tryptophan at its end. The chain uses TRBV15 and TRBJ1-3; D is ambiguous. Trimming shortened V by 0 bases and J by 0 bases, and 6 bases separated the two germline ends. The CDR3 extends over 15 amino acids. Germline CDR1 LNHNV, CDR2 YYDKDF (reference sequence). CDR3 DNA: TGTGCCACCAGCAGAGATAGAAGCTCTGGAAACACCATATATGTT. Its protein is CATSRDRSSGNTIYV.

This clonotype appeared many times. This chain connects TRBV7-9 to TRBJ2-1; 12 nucleotides line up with TRBD2. With V trimmed by 5 bases and J by 2 bases, 7 bases remained unmatched. This CDR3 comprises 17 residues. CDR1 is SEHNR, CDR2 FQNEAQ, per germline (reference sequence). This CDR3 is CASSQPTSGGTYNEQFF. The CDR3 DNA reads TGTGCCAGCAGCCAGCCGACTAGCGGGGGTACCTACAATGAGCAGTTCTTC.

The chain has TRBV9 and TRBJ2-1, with D possibly being TRBD2 (7 bases). Trimming shortened V by 0 bases and J by 7 bases, and 14 bases separated the two germline ends. This CDR3 comprises 15 residues. Germline CDR1 and CDR2: SGDLS and YYNGEE. DNA of the CDR3: TGTGCCAGCAGCGTAGGAGGGGGGGCTGGAAATGAGCAGTTCTTC. Translated, it gives CASSVGGGAGNEQFF. Using reference TRBV9 and TRBJ2-1 for the parts outside the CDR3, the full variable domain is DSGVTQTPKHLITATGQRVTLRCSPRSGDLSVYWYQQSLDQGLQFLIQYYNGEERAKGNILERFSAQQFPDLHSELNLSSLELGDSALYFCASSVGGGAGNEQFFGPGTRLTVL.

The V gene is TRBV5-5, the J gene TRBJ2-3; 11 bases are a match to TRBD1. Looked up from germline, CDR1 is SGHKS and CDR2 is YYEKEE (reference sequence). The J segment lost 4 bases and the V segment lost 4 bases, leaving 5 bases of the junction unmatched. The CDR3 extends over 15 amino acids. The CDR3 is CASSPGQGVADTQYF. Written as DNA, the CDR3 is TGTGCCAGCAGCCCGGGACAGGGGGTCGCAGATACGCAGTATTTT.

In its sample, this clonotype was seen a few times. The V and J genes are TRBV28 and TRBJ2-4; D gene uncertain. This CDR3 spans 15 amino acids. Germline CDR1 and CDR2: MDHEN and SYDVKM. V was clipped by 6 bases and J by 0 bases, with 12 bases between them. CDR3 coding DNA: TGTGCCAGCAGAGCCAGACCGTTAGCCAAAAACATTCAGTACTTC. Translation gives CASRARPLAKNIQYF.

This chain joins TRBV7-6 and TRBJ2-7, with unresolved D. V shed 0 bases and J shed 3 bases, with 12 bases lying between them. Germline assignment: CDR1 SGHVS and CDR2 FNYEAQ. The CDR3 has 15 amino acids. Written as DNA, the CDR3 is TGTGCCAGCAGCTTAGCGCTCGTACCGGTCTACGAGCAGTACTTC. It codes for CASSLALVPVYEQYF.

The chain couples TRBV29-1 to TRBJ1-5; possible D gene TRBD1, 6 bases. This CDR3 contains 14 residues. Germline CDR1 SQVTM, CDR2 ANQGSEA. Trimming shortened V by 4 bases and J by 4 bases, and 14 bases separated the two germline ends. CDR3 loop: CSVGRAGENQPQHF. Here the CDR3 DNA reads TGCAGCGTTGGCAGGGCAGGGGAGAATCAGCCCCAGCATTTT.

J is TRBJ2-2 and V is TRBV27; perhaps TRBD1 as D (5 bases). V gave up 2 bases and J gave up 5 bases, with 12 bases separating them. Germline CDR1 and CDR2: MNHEY and SMNVEV (reference sequence). The CDR3 consists of 15 residues. As DNA, the CDR3 is TGTGCCAGCAGTTTAGGATGGGGCGGAACCGGGGAGCTGTTTTTT. This codes for CASSLGWGGTGELFF.

A few counts support this clonotype. The chain carries TRBV7-2 and TRBJ1-2, with 11 bases that match TRBD1. The CDR3 spans 14 residues. J was trimmed by 9 bases and V by 5 bases; bases with no gene match: 8. Germline loops: CDR1 SGHTA, CDR2 FQGNSA. The CDR3 sequence: CASSPTGTGGSYTF. The DNA for the CDR3 is TGTGCCAGCAGCCCCACTGGGACAGGGGGAAGCTACACCTTC.

V and J are TRBV4-1 and TRBJ2-1; 7 bases align to TRBD1. V shed 1 base, J shed 7 bases, and the junction held 4 bases outside the gene matches. Germline CDR1 MGHRA, CDR2 YSYEKL. The CDR3 is 14 amino acids. The CDR3, as DNA: TGCGCCAGCAGCCAAGGACAGGGCGGGAATGAGCAGTTCTTC. Its translation: CASSQGQGGNEQFF.

As regards this clonotype: At one end, the junction sequence differs from germline, possibly due to a read error. The V and J genes are TRBV14 and TRBJ2-2, with D maybe TRBD2 (5 bases). The V gene's germline CDR1 is SGHDN and CDR2 FVKESK. The length of the CDR3 is 16 residues. The CDR3 loop is CANSSVAGANTGELFF. The CDR3 bases are TGTGCCAACAGCTCTGTCGCGGGCGCGAACACCGGGGAGCTGTTTTTT.

V is TRBV7-9 and J is TRBJ2-1; 8 nucleotides match TRBD1. V shed 1 base and J 2 bases; nucleotides not matched to a gene: 10. This CDR3 has 18 amino acids. CDR1 and CDR2 (germline): SEHNR, FQNEAQ (reference sequence). The CDR3 nucleotides read TGTGCCAGCAGCTTAGAAGAACACCGCAGGGGGCCCTACAATGAGCAGTTCTTC. It specifies CASSLEEHRRGPYNEQFF.

This clonotype was seen a few times. This chain connects TRBV20-1 to TRBJ2-4, with TRBD1 matching 12 bases. Losses at the gene ends were 5 bases for V and 8 bases for J; bases not matched to a gene: 4. The CDR3 sequence is 13 residues long. Germline assignment: CDR1 DFQATT and CDR2 SNEGSKA (reference sequence). CDR3 amino acids: CSAVGQGAYIQYF. The CDR3, as DNA: TGCAGTGCTGTGGGACAGGGGGCGTACATTCAGTACTTC.

This clonotype was detected only a few times. The chain combines TRBV15 with TRBJ1-2; no clear D gene. The CDR3 sequence is 19 residues long. Germline CDR1 and CDR2: LNHNV and YYDKDF (reference sequence). V lost 5 bases and J lost 2, with 27 bases in between. The CDR3 DNA is TGTGCCACCAGCCGGGAGGACGGAGAATCGATTTCGTCCAACTATGGCTACACCTTC. As protein: CATSREDGESISSNYGYTF.

There are a few counts of this clonotype. The V gene is TRBV6-5, the J gene TRBJ2-1; D possibly corresponds to TRBD2 (5 bases). This CDR3 has 14 amino acids. Germline V gives CDR1 MNHEY, CDR2 SVGAGI. V shed 6 bases and J shed 8 bases, with 17 bases lying between them. Here the CDR3 reads CASRLDSARDEQFF. CDR3 sequence (DNA): TGTGCCAGCAGATTGGACTCAGCCCGCGATGAGCAGTTCTTC.

The chain combines TRBV20-1 with TRBJ2-7; no reliable D call. Germline V gene data show CDR1 as DFQATT and CDR2 as SNEGSKA (reference sequence). This CDR3 spans 14 amino acids. V lost 0 bases, J lost 0 bases, and 9 bases lay in between. The CDR3 here is CSARDVSASYEQYV. CDR3 sequence (DNA): TGCAGTGCTAGAGATGTGTCAGCCTCCTACGAGCAGTACGTC.

Comments on this clonotype: Relative to the germline gene, one junction end is altered; a read error may explain this. V is TRBV20-1 and J is TRBJ2-5; no reliable D call. The CDR3 totals 14 residues. Germline V gives CDR1 DFQATT, CDR2 SNEGSKA (reference sequence). The CDR3 is CSARYDKGQESQYF. In nucleotides, the CDR3 is TGCAGTGCTAGATATGACAAGGGTCAAGAGTCCCAGTACTTC.

The table lists this clonotype with a few counts. The rearrangement joins TRBV27 to TRBJ2-5; TRBD2 might be the D (6 bases). The CDR3 has 15 residues. V was trimmed by 5 bases and J by 0 bases, leaving 13 bases between them. Germline assignment: CDR1 MNHEY and CDR2 SMNVEV (reference sequence). The CDR3 loop is CASSISAGYQETQYF. The CDR3 DNA reads TGTGCCAGCAGTATTTCGGCGGGGTACCAAGAGACCCAGTACTTC.

This clonotype has more than one count but fewer than ten. The V gene is TRBV7-3, the J gene TRBJ2-6; 7 bases align to TRBD2. The CDR3 covers 17 residues. The germline CDR1 and CDR2 sequences are SGHTA and FQGTGA. J lost 4 bases, V lost 1 base, and 7 bases had no gene match. The CDR3 spells CASSLNPGLLGANVLTF. CDR3 coding DNA: TGTGCCAGCAGCTTAAACCCGGGACTACTGGGGGCCAACGTCCTGACTTTC.

This clonotype has at least ten counts. A junction boundary mismatches the germline segment, possibly from a read error. The J gene is TRBJ2-3, the V gene TRBV5-1, with 11 bases that match TRBD1. CDR1 is SGHRS and CDR2 is YFSETQ in the germline V gene. This CDR3 contains 14 residues. The CDR3 coding sequence is TGTGCCAGCAGCTTGGGACAGGGGGCAGATACGCAGTATTTT. Encoded protein: CASSLGQGADTQYF.

There are a few counts of this clonotype. The chain carries TRBV6-5 and TRBJ2-1; D gene uncertain. V shed 2 bases and J shed 7 bases, with 12 bases lying between them. Germline CDR1 MNHEY, CDR2 SVGAGI. The CDR3 contains 14 residues. CDR3 protein: CASSYGLMYNEQFF. The CDR3 DNA sequence: TGTGCCAGCAGTTACGGGCTAATGTATAATGAGCAGTTCTTC.

The V call is TRBV29-1, the J call TRBJ2-3; TRBD2 aligns across 7 bases. CDR1 is SQVTM and CDR2 is ANQGSEA in the germline V gene. The CDR3 consists of 14 residues. The J segment lost 1 base and the V segment lost 5 bases, leaving 6 bases of the junction unmatched. CDR3 sequence reads: CSVQRSGGTDTQYF. The CDR3 DNA reads TGCAGCGTTCAAAGGAGCGGGGGCACAGATACGCAGTATTTT.

The chain uses TRBV23-1 and TRBJ2-5; D unresolved. TRBV23-1 is flagged as an ORF with uncertain function. This CDR3 region has 11 residues. DNA for the CDR3: TGCACCGGCACCCCGAAAGAGACCCAGTACTTC. Amino acids: CTGTPKETQYF.

This clonotype was seen many times. The chain links TRBV19 to TRBJ2-1; D possibly corresponds to TRBD1 (6 bases). From germline, CDR1 is LNHDA and CDR2 SQIVND (reference sequence). The CDR3 totals 15 residues. Trimming shortened V by 4 bases and J by 3 bases, and 13 bases separated the two germline ends. CDR3 loop: CASSTTGKIYNEQFF. CDR3 nucleotide sequence: TGTGCCAGTAGTACAACAGGGAAGATCTACAATGAGCAGTTCTTC.

The table lists this clonotype with many counts. The chain carries TRBV11-2 and TRBJ2-3; 10 bases align to TRBD2. The CDR3 loop spans 18 amino acids. V was clipped by 6 bases and J by 6 bases; unmatched bases: 18. From germline, CDR1 is SGHAT and CDR2 FQNNGV. This CDR3 reads CASRSPGGLAAPGDTQYF. The CDR3 DNA sequence: TGTGCCAGCAGGAGCCCAGGAGGACTAGCGGCCCCCGGGGATACGCAGTATTTT.

This clonotype has just a few counts. V usage is TRBV6-6 and J usage is TRBJ1-3; D gene uncertain. The CDR3 runs to 14 residues. Germline CDR1 is MNHNY and CDR2 is SVGAGI (reference sequence). V lost 0 bases and J lost 0, with 3 bases in between. The CDR3 is CASSYSFSGNTIYF. The CDR3 bases are TGTGCCAGCAGTTACTCTTTCTCTGGAAACACCATATATTTT.

This clonotype has more than one count but fewer than ten. This rearrangement joins TRBV14 to TRBJ2-1; no reliable D call. The length of the CDR3 is 14 residues. Germline lookup yields CDR1 SGHDN and CDR2 FVKESK. V was clipped by 4 bases and J by 6 bases, with 13 bases between them. CDR3: CASSPSIGINEQFF. DNA for the CDR3: TGTGCCAGCAGCCCAAGTATAGGGATCAATGAGCAGTTCTTC.

This clonotype was detected only a few times. The rearrangement uses TRBV20-1 and TRBJ1-2; D perhaps matches TRBD1 (6 bases). This CDR3 comprises 15 residues. Germline V lookup: CDR1 DFQATT, CDR2 SNEGSKA (reference sequence). Trimming cost V 0 bases and J 8 bases, with 19 bases left between them. In nucleotides, the CDR3 is TGCAGTGCTAGAGATCCCCCAGGGGAATCCGTAGGCTACACCTTC. The encoded protein is CSARDPPGESVGYTF.

In its sample, this clonotype was seen a few times. This chain uses TRBV4-1 with TRBJ2-5; D is unclear. V was cut by 0 bases and J by 1 base, with 12 bases left in between. Germline V gene sequence: CDR1 MGHRA, CDR2 YSYEKL. The CDR3 consists of 16 residues. The CDR3 nucleotides are TGCGCCAGCAGCCAAGAGATAGGGCTGGTCCAAGAGACCCAGTACTTC. Protein product: CASSQEIGLVQETQYF.